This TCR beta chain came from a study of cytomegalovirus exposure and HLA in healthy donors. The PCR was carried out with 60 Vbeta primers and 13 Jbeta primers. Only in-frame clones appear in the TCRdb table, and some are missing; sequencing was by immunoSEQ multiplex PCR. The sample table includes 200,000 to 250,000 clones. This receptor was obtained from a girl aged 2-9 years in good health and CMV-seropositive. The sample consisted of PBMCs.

The CDR3 spells CASSFHRDEAPYGQPQHF. CDR3 bases: TGTGCCAGCAGTTTTCACCGGGATGAGGCGCCGTATGGTCAGCCCCAGCATTTT. The V call is TRBV28, the J call TRBJ1-5; D gene ambiguous. The CDR3 has 18 residues. From germline, CDR1 is MDHEN and CDR2 SYDVKM. Trimming removed 3 bases from V and 6 bases from J, with 24 bases in between.